These T cell receptor beta chains were read from a single sample in a study of blood T cells in healthy people across ages. TCRdb independently ran MiXCR on the 5' RACE reads; one entry per CDR3 protein. The sample lists 1.8 million or so distinct CDR3 sequences, roughly two fifths occurring once. Sequencing was done on a sample of blood. These receptors all stem from a human donor in good health. The CDR3 runs from the conserved cysteine through the conserved F or W. Each record gives: clone size, D gene, V gene, J gene, CDR3 protein, CDR3 DNA. D genes are given only for firm matches. Clone size is given for some rows only: seen once, a few or many times, or a class if the clone is expanded.

NA,NA,TRBV4-3,TRBJ1-2,CASSQDGQGNTGYTF,TGCGCCAGCAGCCAAGATGGGCAGGGGAATACTGGCTACACCTTC
NA,TRBD2,TRBV20-1,TRBJ2-7,CNARPGTSVHEQYF,TGCAATGCTAGACCCGGGACTAGCGTCCACGAGCAGTACTTC
NA,TRBD1,TRBV29-1,TRBJ1-1,CSADRGTNTEAFF,TGCAGCGCGGACAGGGGAACGAACACTGAAGCTTTCTTT
NA,NA,TRBV7-2,TRBJ2-2,CASSLIPGVTGELFF,TGTGCCAGCAGCTTAATCCCAGGGGTCACCGGGGAGCTGTTTTTT
NA,NA,TRBV29-1,TRBJ2-3,CSARDQGLQTDTQYF,TGCAGCGCCCGGGACCAAGGGCTTCAAACAGATACGCAGTATTTT
NA,NA,TRBV20-1,TRBJ2-3,CSARLMGVASTDTQYF,TGCAGTGCTAGATTGATGGGGGTGGCAAGCACAGATACGCAGTATTTT
NA,TRBD1,TRBV4-3,TRBJ2-4,CASSLGDSPNIQYF,TGCGCCAGCAGCCTCGGGGACAGTCCAAACATTCAGTACTTC
few,TRBD1,TRBV10-3,TRBJ1-2,CATLGDRGYGYTF,TGTGCCACCCTGGGCGACAGGGGGTATGGCTACACCTTC
NA,NA,TRBV2,TRBJ2-7,CASSSQGPDEQYF,TGTGCCAGCAGTTCACAGGGACCGGACGAGCAGTACTTC
once,NA,TRBV9,TRBJ1-5,CVSSVQGWDQPQHF,TGTGTCAGCAGCGTACAGGGTTGGGATCAGCCCCAGCATTTT
few,NA,TRBV20-1,TRBJ2-5,CSARDRGEFQETQYF,TGCAGTGCTAGAGACAGGGGGGAATTCCAAGAGACCCAGTACTTC
NA,NA,TRBV2,TRBJ2-5,CASSELRGIGETHYF,TGTGCCAGCAGTGAACTTCGGGGGATTGGAGAGACCCATTACTTC
few,NA,TRBV7-3,TRBJ2-3,CASSTDPTDTQYF,TGTGCCAGCAGCACAGACCCCACAGATACGCAGTATTTT
few,TRBD1,TRBV20-1,TRBJ1-2,CSAITITGGDYGYTF,TGCAGTGCTATTACCATCACAGGGGGCGATTATGGCTACACCTTC
once,NA,TRBV4-2,TRBJ1-1,CASSQVVRTEAFF,TGTGCCAGCAGCCAAGTCGTCAGGACTGAAGCTTTCTTT
NA,NA,TRBV7-2,TRBJ2-7,CASSPLSSGHYEQYF,TGTGCCAGCAGCCCACTGAGTAGCGGCCACTACGAGCAGTACTTC
NA,NA,TRBV7-9,TRBJ1-4,CASSGWGASEKLFF,TGTGCCAGCAGTGGCTGGGGGGCTTCTGAAAAACTGTTTTTT
NA,TRBD1,TRBV29-1,TRBJ1-1,CSVTTGQGTEAFF,TGCAGCGTGACGACAGGGCAGGGCACTGAAGCTTTCTTT
few,NA,TRBV6-5,TRBJ2-4,CASRDRDGVAKNIQYF,TGTGCCAGCAGGGATCGGGACGGAGTAGCCAAAAACATTCAGTACTTC
few,NA,TRBV2,TRBJ2-1,CASSERGYEQFF,TGTGCCAGCAGTGAAAGGGGTTATGAGCAGTTCTTC
NA,NA,TRBV6-5,TRBJ1-1,CASSYEDHTEAVF,TGTGCCAGCAGTTACGAGGATCACACTGAAGCTGTCTTT
NA,TRBD1,TRBV28,TRBJ2-7,CASRLNRGAYEQYF,TGTGCCAGCAGGTTAAACAGGGGGGCCTACGAGCAGTACTTC
NA,NA,TRBV11-3,TRBJ2-3,CASSLDYGPDTQYF,TGTGCCAGCAGCTTAGATTACGGTCCAGATACGCAGTATTTT
NA,NA,TRBV29-1,TRBJ2-2,CSVLRGADRAGELFF,TGCAGCGTACTTAGGGGGGCCGACCGCGCCGGGGAGCTGTTTTTT
NA,NA,TRBV5-1,TRBJ1-2,CASRAGPTNYGYTF,TGCGCCAGCAGGGCCGGACCGACCAACTATGGCTACACCTTC
NA,TRBD1,TRBV6-2/TRBV6-3,TRBJ2-1,CASWDRGYNEQFF,TGTGCCAGCTGGGACAGGGGCTACAATGAGCAGTTCTTC
few,TRBD2,TRBV20-1,TRBJ2-1,CSARQGLAGVGQFF,TGCAGTGCTAGGCAGGGGCTAGCGGGGGTCGGGCAGTTCTTC
NA,TRBD1,TRBV5-6,TRBJ1-1,CASSPATGVNTEAFF,TGTGCCAGCAGCCCGGCGACAGGGGTGAACACTGAAGCTTTCTTT
NA,TRBD1,TRBV12-3/TRBV12-4,TRBJ2-7,CANRLSTGAGEQYF,TGTGCCAACAGACTCTCGACAGGGGCCGGGGAGCAGTACTTC
NA,NA,TRBV4-3,TRBJ2-1,CASSQDRTRTEQFF,TGCGCCAGCAGCCAAGATCGAACCCGGACTGAGCAGTTCTTC
NA,NA,TRBV12-3/TRBV12-4,TRBJ2-3,CASTRDPLTYTDTQYF,TGTGCCAGCACCCGGGACCCACTAACCTACACAGATACGCAGTATTTT
NA,NA,TRBV7-2,TRBJ2-1,CASSLSRLRGEQFF,TGTGCCAGCAGCTTATCTCGCCTAAGGGGTGAGCAGTTCTTC
NA,NA,TRBV27,TRBJ2-7,CASSIPTTHPPYEQYF,TGTGCCAGCAGTATCCCTACGACCCATCCACCCTACGAGCAGTACTTC
NA,NA,TRBV6-4,TRBJ2-1,CASSPHLGNEQFF,TGTGCCAGCAGTCCCCATCTAGGGAATGAGCAGTTCTTC
NA,NA,TRBV29-1,TRBJ2-7,CSVVGDEGPYEQYF,TGCAGCGTTGTGGGGGATGAGGGGCCGTACGAGCAGTACTTC
NA,TRBD1,TRBV7-2,TRBJ1-2,CASSRLGTVYGYTF,TGTGCCAGCAGCCGACTCGGGACAGTCTATGGCTACACCTTC
few,TRBD1,TRBV7-9,TRBJ1-1,CASSETGQNTEAFF,TGTGCCAGCAGCGAGACAGGGCAGAACACTGAAGCTTTCTTT
NA,NA,TRBV29-1,TRBJ2-2,CSVVGGNTGELFF,TGCAGCGTTGTAGGGGGGAACACCGGGGAGCTGTTTTTT